Following are 20 T cell receptor beta chains from one sample sequenced in a study of cytomegalovirus exposure and HLA in healthy donors (dated by TCRdb to the late 2010s). Libraries were prepared through the immunoSEQ multiplex PCR assay. For the multiplex PCR, a mixture combining 60 forward primers for TCR Vbeta segments and 13 reverse primers for TCR Jbeta segments was used. TCRdb limited this immuneACCESS table to in-frame rearrangements with V and J called. A share of clones is missing; checked studies link under half to unresolved V genes, and the rest is unexplained. Within this sample are 60,000 to 75,000 clones, with 74% of them counted one time only. The ten biggest clones cover over 20% of the sample. Sample: PBMCs. The receptors originated from a woman in her 30s in good health and CMV-seropositive.

The chain joins TRBV4-2 to TRBJ1-1; no firm D call. The CDR3 sequence is 13 residues long. The germline V gene has CDR1 LGHNA and CDR2 YNFKEQ. Between the trimmed V and J ends, which lost 2 bases and 3 bases, there was a span of 7 bases. The DNA of the CDR3 is TGTGCCAGCAGCCAAACAGCATACACTGAAGCTTTCTTT. Protein sequence: CASSQTAYTEAFF.

This chain uses TRBV6-5 with TRBJ2-2; the D is unclear. Germline loops: CDR1 MNHEY, CDR2 SVGAGI. The CDR3 runs 13 residues. The V end was cut by 6 bases, the J end by 8 bases, with 13 bases between. The CDR3 coding sequence is TGTGCCAGCAGGCCCCAGTGGGCGGGGGAGCTGTTTTTT. Translated: CASRPQWAGELFF.

The chain links TRBV10-2 to TRBJ2-7; D perhaps matches TRBD1 (5 bases). This CDR3 has 13 amino acids. Trimming took off 7 bases at V and 2 bases at J, with 12 bases between the two ends. Germline V CDR1 and CDR2: WSHSY, SAAADI. The CDR3 loop reads CASTQTATYEQYF. For the CDR3, the DNA is TGCGCCAGCACTCAGACAGCCACCTACGAGCAGTACTTC.

The rearrangement uses TRBV18 and TRBJ2-7; TRBD1 might be the D (7 bases). CDR3 length: 15 amino acids. Germline CDR1 reads KGHSH; CDR2 reads LQKENI. V gave up 3 bases and J gave up 3 bases, with 15 bases separating them. The DNA of the CDR3 is TGTGCCAGCTCACCGCGGGACAGACGGTTCTACGAGCAGTACTTC. Protein: CASSPRDRRFYEQYF.

The chain uses TRBV4-1 and TRBJ2-1; 10 nucleotides align to TRBD1. Germline-derived CDR1 and CDR2 are MGHRA and YSYEKL. J gave up 9 bases and V 0 bases, and 8 bases lay outside the gene matches. The CDR3 spans 16 residues. CDR3 sequence: CASSQDRRQGAIEQFF. CDR3 DNA: TGCGCCAGCAGCCAAGATCGTCGACAGGGGGCGATTGAGCAGTTCTTC.

As for this clone: At one of its ends the junction is not consistent with the germline gene, which may arise from a read error. The chain employs TRBV7-7 and TRBJ2-5, with 14 bases lining up with TRBD2. The CDR3 is 15 residues long. Per germline, CDR1 SSHAT and CDR2 FNYEAQ (reference sequence). For the CDR3, the DNA is TGTGCTAGCAGCTGGACTAGCGGGAGGACGGAGACCCAGTACTTC. Translation: CASSWTSGRTETQYF.

The rearrangement uses TRBV4-3 and TRBJ1-1; TRBD1 might be the D (5 bases). Germline V gene lookup returns CDR1 LGHNA and CDR2 YSLEER. Trimming took 1 base from V and 1 from J, leaving 10 bases between them. The CDR3 totals 15 residues. CDR3 amino acids: CASSQVDRGNTEAFF. The CDR3 DNA sequence: TGCGCCAGCAGCCAAGTAGACAGAGGGAACACTGAAGCTTTCTTT.

This clone was counted once. This CDR3 reads CASSLARGKGYTF. The CDR3 nucleotides are TGTGCCAGCAGTTTGGCGAGGGGGAAGGGCTACACCTTC. This rearrangement joins TRBV28 to TRBJ1-2; D perhaps matches TRBD1 (6 bases). The CDR3 runs 13 residues. With 3 bases removed from V and 8 bases from J, the gap between germline ends came to 13 bases. The germline gives CDR1 MDHEN, CDR2 SYDVKM.

The V gene is TRBV11-2, the J gene TRBJ2-3; 7 nucleotides line up with TRBD1. CDR3 size: 14 residues. Per germline, CDR1 SGHAT and CDR2 FQNNGV. The junction had 6 bases not matched to a gene; V was cut back by 3 bases and J by 6 bases. The CDR3 region has the DNA TGTGCCAGCAGCTTCGACAGGGCGTTGGATACGCAGTATTTT. Residues: CASSFDRALDTQYF.

This chain links TRBV4-1 with TRBJ1-2; D perhaps matches TRBD1 (6 bases). V gave up 3 bases and J gave up 4 bases, with 9 bases separating them. The V gene's germline CDR1 is MGHRA and CDR2 YSYEKL. The length of the CDR3 is 13 residues. CDR3 nucleotides: TGCGCCAGCAGCCAGGGGGCCATCTATGGCTACACCTTC. It is translated as CASSQGAIYGYTF.

The V gene is TRBV5-6, the J gene TRBJ1-2, with D maybe TRBD1 (6 bases). V lost 4 bases, J lost 0 bases, and 13 bases lay in between. Germline CDR1 reads SGHDT; CDR2 reads YYEEEE. The CDR3 is 15 amino acids. The CDR3 DNA reads as TGTGCCAGCAGCCAGATAGGGGGGGCTAACTATGGCTACACCTTC. Its protein product is CASSQIGGANYGYTF.

V usage is TRBV11-2 and J usage is TRBJ2-2, with D tentatively TRBD1 (6 bases). This CDR3 has 15 residues. Germline CDR1 SGHAT, CDR2 FQNNGV. V was cut by 5 bases and J by 2 bases, with 12 bases left in between. CDR3 protein: CASSRNRVNTGELFF. CDR3 nucleotide sequence: TGTGCCAGCAGCCGCAACAGGGTCAACACCGGGGAGCTGTTTTTT.

This chain uses TRBV2 with TRBJ1-4; D unclear. The CDR3 has 14 amino acids. The ends were cut back, 8 bases at V and 5 bases at J, with 15 bases in the middle. Germline values: CDR1 SNHLY, CDR2 FYNNEI. For the CDR3, the DNA is TGTGCCAGCCTCGGCAGGCAAACAAATGAAAAACTGTTTTTT. It translates to CASLGRQTNEKLFF.

The chain couples TRBV29-1 to TRBJ2-7; TRBD1 matches 10 bases. CDR3 length: 13 amino acids. V lost 6 bases, J lost 6 bases, and 8 bases stayed unmatched. Germline loops: CDR1 SQVTM, CDR2 ANQGSEA. CDR3 loop: CSVRQGTGVEQYF. CDR3 sequence (DNA): TGCAGCGTGAGGCAGGGGACAGGGGTCGAGCAGTACTTC.

The genes are TRBV4-3 and TRBJ2-5, with 9 bases lining up with TRBD2. Germline values: CDR1 LGHNA, CDR2 YSLEER. After removal of 1 base from V and 5 bases from J, the junction contained 5 bases not matched to a gene. This CDR3 contains 15 residues. CDR3 sequence (DNA): TGCGCCAGCAGCCAAGGTAGCGGGAGAGGGGAGACCCAGTACTTC. It is translated as CASSQGSGRGETQYF.

The J gene is TRBJ2-3, the V gene TRBV5-1; a possible D gene is TRBD1 (6 bases). Germline V CDR1 and CDR2: SGHRS, YFSETQ. This CDR3 contains 15 residues. The V end lost 4 bases, the J end lost 5 bases, and 17 bases lay between the germline ends. The CDR3 nucleotides are TGCGCCAGCAGCCCTGGCCGGACAGCACAAGATACGCAGTATTTT. This codes for CASSPGRTAQDTQYF.

The V gene is TRBV5-1, the J gene TRBJ2-1; D possibly corresponds to TRBD2 (6 bases). CDR1 and CDR2 (germline): SGHRS, YFSETQ. The CDR3 length is 15 residues. V gave up 4 bases and J gave up 3 bases, with 14 bases separating them. Written as DNA, the CDR3 is TGCGCCAGCAGCGTAAGCGGGCTGGTCTACAATGAGCAGTTCTTC. As protein: CASSVSGLVYNEQFF.

The sample holds one count of this clone. In DNA, the CDR3 is TGTGCCAGCAGTACCCGACTTGGGGCCTCCTACGAGCAGTACTTC. Translated, it gives CASSTRLGASYEQYF. This rearrangement joins TRBV27 to TRBJ2-7, with D possibly being TRBD1 (5 bases). CDR3 length: 15 amino acids. The V end was cut by 5 bases, the J end by 0 bases, with 14 bases between. Germline CDR1 and CDR2: MNHEY and SMNVEV (reference sequence).

The V gene is TRBV30, the J gene TRBJ2-7; tentatively, D is TRBD2 (6 bases). Germline CDR1 GTSNPN, CDR2 SVGIG (reference sequence). The CDR3 runs 13 residues. Trimming pared 2 bases from V and 0 bases from J, leaving 8 bases between. The CDR3 nucleotides are TGTGCCTGGAGTCGGGGGATCTCCTACGAGCAGTACTTC. It specifies CAWSRGISYEQYF.

The J gene is TRBJ1-1, the V gene TRBV12-5; 8 bases fit TRBD1. The CDR3 length is 15 residues. Trimming cost V 5 bases and J 4 bases; bases outside gene matches: 9. Germline-derived CDR1 and CDR2 are LGHNT and FRNRAP. The CDR3 DNA sequence: TGTGCTAGTGGTCCGACGACAGGGGTTAGCACTGAAGCTTTCTTT. Protein: CASGPTTGVSTEAFF.